The 6 T cell receptor beta chains listed next were all sequenced from one sample in a study of blood T cells in healthy people across ages. Primed by a sample-barcoded 5' primer and a J-beta primer mix, a second PCR proceeded for roughly 6 to 12 cycles. From the 5' RACE reads, TCRdb called clonotypes with MiXCR, one entry per CDR3 protein. The sample records over 1,500,000 distinct CDR3 sequences, just under 50% being singletons. Sequenced material: blood. These receptors all stem from a middle-aged woman in good health.

This chain uses TRBV11-2 with TRBJ2-3; no definite D call. The length of the CDR3 is 13 residues. Germline values: CDR1 SGHAT, CDR2 FQNNGV. V was trimmed by 1 base and J by 9 bases, leaving 11 bases between them. CDR3 bases: TGTGCCAGCAGCTTAGTGCGCAAGGAAACGCAGTATTTT. It is translated as CASSLVRKETQYF.

The chain is built from TRBV7-9 and TRBJ1-2; D is ambiguous. This CDR3 has 14 amino acids. The ends were cut back, 5 bases at V and 9 bases at J, with 19 bases in the middle. Per germline, CDR1 SEHNR and CDR2 FQNEAQ (reference sequence). DNA for the CDR3: TGTGCCAGCAGCCGCGCGATTCCCCAGAGAAGCTACACCTTC. This encodes CASSRAIPQRSYTF.

The chain carries TRBV12-3 or TRBV12-4 and TRBJ2-3; 8 nucleotides align to TRBD1. CDR3 size: 18 residues. J gave up 6 bases and V 2 bases, and 16 bases lay outside the gene matches. The CDR3 sequence is CASSLTTAPDRAADTQYF. CDR3 DNA sequence: TGTGCCAGCAGTTTAACCACAGCTCCGGACAGGGCGGCGGATACGCAGTATTTT.

This clonotype turned up a few times. J is TRBJ1-2 and V is TRBV3-1; the D gene is possibly TRBD1 (5 bases). Germline V lookup: CDR1 LGHDT, CDR2 YNNKEL (reference sequence). V was cut by 3 bases and J by 7 bases, with 12 bases left in between. The CDR3 loop spans 13 amino acids. The CDR3 protein is CASSQAQRGGYTF. CDR3 sequence (DNA): TGTGCCAGCAGCCAGGCTCAAAGGGGTGGCTACACCTTC.

This clonotype was seen only once. J is TRBJ1-2 and V is TRBV4-3, with D possibly matching TRBD1 (5 bases). V lost 4 bases and J lost 4, with 16 bases in between. Germline V CDR1 and CDR2: LGHNA, YSLEER. CDR3 length: 15 amino acids. This chain's CDR3 is CASSPRWGRVYGYTF. The CDR3 nucleotides are TGCGCCAGCAGCCCAAGATGGGGCCGTGTCTATGGCTACACCTTC.

The chain carries TRBV7-3 and TRBJ2-5, with a possible D match to TRBD1 (6 bases). Deletions cut 2 bases from V and 0 bases from J, with 19 bases between. The germline V gene encodes CDR1 SGHTA and CDR2 FQGTGA. This CDR3 is built from 18 residues. The chain's CDR3 is CASSLGSGGGVYQETQYF. The CDR3 bases are TGTGCCAGCAGCTTAGGCTCTGGTGGGGGCGTGTACCAAGAGACCCAGTACTTC.